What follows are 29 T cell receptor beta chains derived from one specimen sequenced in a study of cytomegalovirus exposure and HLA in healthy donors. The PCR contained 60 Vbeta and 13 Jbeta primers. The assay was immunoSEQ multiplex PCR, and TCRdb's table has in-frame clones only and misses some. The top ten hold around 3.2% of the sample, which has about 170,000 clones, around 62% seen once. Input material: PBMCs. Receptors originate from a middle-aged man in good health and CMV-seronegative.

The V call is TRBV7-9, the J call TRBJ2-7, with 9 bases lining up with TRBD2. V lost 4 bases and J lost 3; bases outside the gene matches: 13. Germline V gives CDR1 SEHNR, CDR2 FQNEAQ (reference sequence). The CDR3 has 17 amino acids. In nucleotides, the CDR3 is TGTGCCAGCAGCTCCCGAATCTCAGGGACTAGCATCTACGAGCAGTACTTC. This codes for CASSSRISGTSIYEQYF.

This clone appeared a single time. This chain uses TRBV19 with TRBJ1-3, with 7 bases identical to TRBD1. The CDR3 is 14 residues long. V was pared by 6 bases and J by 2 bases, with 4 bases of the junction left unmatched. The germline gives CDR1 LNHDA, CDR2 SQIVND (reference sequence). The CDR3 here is CASSRTGAGNTIYF. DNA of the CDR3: TGTGCCAGTAGCCGAACAGGGGCTGGAAACACCATATATTTT.

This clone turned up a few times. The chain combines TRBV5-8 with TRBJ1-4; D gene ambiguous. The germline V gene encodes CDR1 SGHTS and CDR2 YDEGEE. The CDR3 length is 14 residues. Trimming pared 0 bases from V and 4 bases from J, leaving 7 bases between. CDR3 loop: CASSLEPNNEKLFF. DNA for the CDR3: TGTGCCAGCAGCTTGGAGCCTAATAATGAAAAACTGTTTTTT.

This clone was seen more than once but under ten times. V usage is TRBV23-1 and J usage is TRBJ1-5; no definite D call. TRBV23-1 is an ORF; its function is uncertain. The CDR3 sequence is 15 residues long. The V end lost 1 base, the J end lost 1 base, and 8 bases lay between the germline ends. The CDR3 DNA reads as TGCGCCAGCAGTCAATGTCTAGAAAGCAATCAGCCCCAGCATTTT. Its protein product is CASSQCLESNQPQHF.

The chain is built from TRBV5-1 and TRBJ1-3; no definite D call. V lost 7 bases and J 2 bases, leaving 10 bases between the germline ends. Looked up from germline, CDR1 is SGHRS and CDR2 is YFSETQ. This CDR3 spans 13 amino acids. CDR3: CASSEAAGNTIYF. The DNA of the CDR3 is TGCGCCAGCTCTGAGGCGGCTGGAAACACCATATATTTT.

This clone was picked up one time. The CDR3 region is CASRLPTDTQYF. Here the CDR3 DNA reads TGTGCCAGCAGACTACCCACAGATACGCAGTATTTT. The chain carries TRBV28 and TRBJ2-3; D is undetermined. Germline CDR1 reads MDHEN; CDR2 reads SYDVKM. This CDR3 region has 12 residues. The V gene lost 6 bases and the J gene lost 2 bases, with 6 bases spanning the gap. Filled out from reference TRBV28 and TRBJ2-3, the complete variable domain reads DVKVTQSSRYLVKRTGEKVFLECVQDMDHENMFWYRQDPGLGLRLIYFSYDVKMKEKGDIPEGYSVSREKKERFSLILESASTNQTSMYLCASRLPTDTQYFGPGTRLTVL.

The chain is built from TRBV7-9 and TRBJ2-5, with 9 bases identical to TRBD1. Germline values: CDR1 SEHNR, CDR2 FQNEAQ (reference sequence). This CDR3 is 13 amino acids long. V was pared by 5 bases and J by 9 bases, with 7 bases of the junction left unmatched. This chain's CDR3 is CASSPRDREAQYF. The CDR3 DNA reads TGTGCCAGCAGCCCGAGGGACAGGGAGGCCCAGTACTTC.

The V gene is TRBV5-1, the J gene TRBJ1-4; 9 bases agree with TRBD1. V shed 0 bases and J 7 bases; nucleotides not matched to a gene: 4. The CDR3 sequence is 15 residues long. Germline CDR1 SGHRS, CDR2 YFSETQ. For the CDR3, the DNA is TGCGCCAGCAGCTTGGGGACAGGGGCGATTGAAAAACTGTTTTTT. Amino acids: CASSLGTGAIEKLFF.

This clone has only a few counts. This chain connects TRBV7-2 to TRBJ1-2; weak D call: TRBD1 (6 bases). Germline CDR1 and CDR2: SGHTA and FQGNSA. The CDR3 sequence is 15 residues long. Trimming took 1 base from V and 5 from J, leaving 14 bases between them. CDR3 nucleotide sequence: TGTGCCAGCAGCTTAGGAACAGGACAGTTATATGGCTACACCTTC. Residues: CASSLGTGQLYGYTF. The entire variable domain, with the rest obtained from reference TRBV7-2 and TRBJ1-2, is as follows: GAGVSQSPSNKVTEKGKDVELRCDPISGHTALYWYRQSLGQGLEFLIYFQGNSAPDKSGLPSDRFSAERTGGSVSTLTIQRTQQEDSAVYLCASSLGTGQLYGYTFGSGTRLTVV.

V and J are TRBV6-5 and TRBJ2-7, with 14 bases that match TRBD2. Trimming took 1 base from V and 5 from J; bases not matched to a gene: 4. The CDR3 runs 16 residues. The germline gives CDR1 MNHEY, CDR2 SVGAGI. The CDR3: CASSYFRTSGRNEQYF. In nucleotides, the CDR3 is TGTGCCAGCAGTTACTTTCGGACTAGCGGGAGGAACGAGCAGTACTTC.

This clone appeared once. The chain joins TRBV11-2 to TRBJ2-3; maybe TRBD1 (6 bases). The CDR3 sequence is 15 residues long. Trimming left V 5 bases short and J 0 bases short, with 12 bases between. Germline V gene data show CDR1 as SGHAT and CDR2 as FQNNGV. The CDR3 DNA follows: TGTGCCAGCAGCCCAAGGGGGACGAGCACAGATACGCAGTATTTT. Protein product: CASSPRGTSTDTQYF.

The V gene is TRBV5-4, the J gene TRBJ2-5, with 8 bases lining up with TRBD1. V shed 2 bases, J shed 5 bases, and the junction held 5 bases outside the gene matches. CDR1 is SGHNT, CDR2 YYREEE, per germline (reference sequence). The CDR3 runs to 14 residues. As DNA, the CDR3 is TGTGCCAGCAGCTTCGGCAGGGGGCAGGAGACCCAGTACTTC. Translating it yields CASSFGRGQETQYF.

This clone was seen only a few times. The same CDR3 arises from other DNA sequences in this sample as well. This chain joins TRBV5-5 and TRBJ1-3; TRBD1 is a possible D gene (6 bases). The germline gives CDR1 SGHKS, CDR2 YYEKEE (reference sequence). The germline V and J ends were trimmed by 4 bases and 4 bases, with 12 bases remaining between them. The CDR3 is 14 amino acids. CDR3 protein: CASSLGGLGNTIYF. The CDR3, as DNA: TGTGCCAGCAGCCTGGGGGGGCTGGGAAACACCATATATTTT.

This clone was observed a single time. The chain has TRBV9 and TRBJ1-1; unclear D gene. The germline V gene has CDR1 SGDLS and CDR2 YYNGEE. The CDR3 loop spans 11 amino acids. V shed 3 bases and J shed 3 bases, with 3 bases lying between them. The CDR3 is CASSADTEAFF. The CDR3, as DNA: TGTGCCAGCAGCGCAGACACTGAAGCTTTCTTT.

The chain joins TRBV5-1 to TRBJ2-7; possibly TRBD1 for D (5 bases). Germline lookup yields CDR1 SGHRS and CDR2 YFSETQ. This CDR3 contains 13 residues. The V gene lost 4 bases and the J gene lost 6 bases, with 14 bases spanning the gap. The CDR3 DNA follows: TGCGCCAGCAGCCCAACAGGCCCGTTCGAGCAGTACTTC. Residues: CASSPTGPFEQYF. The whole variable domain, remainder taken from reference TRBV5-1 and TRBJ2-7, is KAGVTQTPRYLIKTRGQQVTLSCSPISGHRSVSWYQQTPGQGLQFLFEYFSETQRNKGNFPGRFSGRQFSNSRSEMNVSTLELGDSALYLCASSPTGPFEQYFGPGTRLTVT.

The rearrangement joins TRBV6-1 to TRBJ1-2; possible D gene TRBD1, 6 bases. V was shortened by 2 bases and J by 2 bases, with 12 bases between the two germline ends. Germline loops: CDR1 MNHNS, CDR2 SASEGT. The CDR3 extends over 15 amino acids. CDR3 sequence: CASSERNRANYGYTF. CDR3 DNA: TGTGCCAGCAGTGAAAGAAACAGGGCCAACTATGGCTACACCTTC.

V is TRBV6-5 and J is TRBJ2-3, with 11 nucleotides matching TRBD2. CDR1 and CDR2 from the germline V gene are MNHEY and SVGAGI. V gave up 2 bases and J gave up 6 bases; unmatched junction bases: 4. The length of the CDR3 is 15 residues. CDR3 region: CASSYTTSGTDTQYF. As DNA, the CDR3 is TGTGCCAGCAGTTACACGACTAGCGGGACTGATACGCAGTATTTT.

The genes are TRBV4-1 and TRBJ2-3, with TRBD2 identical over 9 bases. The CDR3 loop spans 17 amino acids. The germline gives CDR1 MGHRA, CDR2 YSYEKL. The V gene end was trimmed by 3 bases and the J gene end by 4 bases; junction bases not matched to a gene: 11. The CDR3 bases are TGCGCCAGCAGCCAGATTACAGCGGGAGGCGGCGCAGATACGCAGTATTTT. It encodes CASSQITAGGGADTQYF.

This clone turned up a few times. CDR3 sequence reads: CASSVEQGWNYGYTF. CDR3 coding DNA: TGTGCCAGCAGCGTAGAACAGGGCTGGAACTATGGCTACACCTTC. The V gene is TRBV9, the J gene TRBJ1-2, with D possibly TRBD1 on 6 matching bases. Trimming shortened V by 0 bases and J by 2 bases, and 11 bases separated the two germline ends. The CDR3 covers 15 residues. CDR1 is SGDLS and CDR2 is YYNGEE in the germline V gene. The variable domain in full, with the rest retrieved from reference TRBV9 and TRBJ1-2, is DSGVTQTPKHLITATGQRVTLRCSPRSGDLSVYWYQQSLDQGLQFLIQYYNGEERAKGNILERFSAQQFPDLHSELNLSSLELGDSALYFCASSVEQGWNYGYTFGSGTRLTVV.

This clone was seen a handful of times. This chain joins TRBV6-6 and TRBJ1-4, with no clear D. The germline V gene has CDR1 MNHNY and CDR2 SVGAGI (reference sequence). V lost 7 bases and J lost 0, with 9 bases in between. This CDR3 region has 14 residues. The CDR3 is CASTPRTTNEKLFF. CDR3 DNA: TGTGCCAGCACCCCCAGGACAACTAATGAAAAACTGTTTTTT.

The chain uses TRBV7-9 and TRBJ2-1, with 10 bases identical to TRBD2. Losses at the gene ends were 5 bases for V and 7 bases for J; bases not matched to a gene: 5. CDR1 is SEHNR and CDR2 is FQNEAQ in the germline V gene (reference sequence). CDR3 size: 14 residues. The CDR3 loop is CASSEGLAKNEQFF. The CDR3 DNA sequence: TGTGCCAGCAGCGAGGGACTAGCGAAGAATGAGCAGTTCTTC.

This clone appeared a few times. The CDR3 bases are TGCGCCAGCAGCTTAAACAGAGATACGCAGTATTTT. Translation gives CASSLNRDTQYF. V is TRBV5-1 and J is TRBJ2-3; no reliable D call. V was trimmed by 2 bases and J by 5 bases, leaving 6 bases between them. Germline V gene data show CDR1 as SGHRS and CDR2 as YFSETQ. The CDR3 spans 12 residues.

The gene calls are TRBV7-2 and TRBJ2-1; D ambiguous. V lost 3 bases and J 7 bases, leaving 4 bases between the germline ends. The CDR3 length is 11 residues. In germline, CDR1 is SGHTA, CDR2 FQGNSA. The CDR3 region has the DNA TGTGCCAGCAGCTTTATTAATGAGCAGTTCTTC. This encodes CASSFINEQFF.

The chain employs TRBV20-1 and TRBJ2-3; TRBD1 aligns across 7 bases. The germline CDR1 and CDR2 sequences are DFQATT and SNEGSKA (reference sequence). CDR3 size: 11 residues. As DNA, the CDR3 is TGCAACACGGGACAGTCAGATACGCAGTATTTT. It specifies CNTGQSDTQYF.

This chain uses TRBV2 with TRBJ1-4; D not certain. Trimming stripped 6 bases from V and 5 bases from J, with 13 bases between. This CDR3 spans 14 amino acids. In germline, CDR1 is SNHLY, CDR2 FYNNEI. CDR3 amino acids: CASRETVYNEKLFF. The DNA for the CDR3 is TGTGCCAGCAGGGAGACGGTTTACAATGAAAAACTGTTTTTT.

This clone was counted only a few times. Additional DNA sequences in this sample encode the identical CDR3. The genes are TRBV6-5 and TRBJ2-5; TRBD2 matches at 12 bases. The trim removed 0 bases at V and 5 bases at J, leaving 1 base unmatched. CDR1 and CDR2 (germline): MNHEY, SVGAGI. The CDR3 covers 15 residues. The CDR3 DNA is TGTGCCAGCAGTTACTCTCTAGCGGGAGGGGAGACCCAGTACTTC. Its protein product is CASSYSLAGGETQYF.

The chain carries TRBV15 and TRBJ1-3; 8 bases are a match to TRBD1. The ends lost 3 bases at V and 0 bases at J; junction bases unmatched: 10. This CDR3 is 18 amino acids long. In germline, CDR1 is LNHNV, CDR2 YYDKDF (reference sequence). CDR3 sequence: CATSSIGQGHHSGNTIYF. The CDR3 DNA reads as TGTGCCACCAGCAGTATAGGACAGGGCCACCACTCTGGAAACACCATATATTTT.

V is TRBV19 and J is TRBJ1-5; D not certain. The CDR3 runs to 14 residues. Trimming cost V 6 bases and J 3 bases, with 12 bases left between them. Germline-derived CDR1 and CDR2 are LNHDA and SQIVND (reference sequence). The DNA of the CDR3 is TGTGCCAGTAGGACCGCGGGTTTCAATCAGCCCCAGCATTTT. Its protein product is CASRTAGFNQPQHF.

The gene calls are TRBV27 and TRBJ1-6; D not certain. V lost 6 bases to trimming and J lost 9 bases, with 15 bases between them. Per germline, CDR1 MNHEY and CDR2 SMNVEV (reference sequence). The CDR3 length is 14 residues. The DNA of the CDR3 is TGTGCCAGCAGCCTACGGGATCCAACTTCACCCCTCCACTTT. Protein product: CASSLRDPTSPLHF.